Below, 26 T cell receptor beta chains from the same sample are listed, as sequenced in a study of cytomegalovirus exposure and HLA in healthy donors (dated by TCRdb to the late 2010s). The library came from the immunoSEQ multiplex PCR assay. For the multiplex PCR, a mixture combining 60 forward primers for TCR Vbeta segments and 13 reverse primers for TCR Jbeta segments was used. TCRdb obtained this table from immuneACCESS and retained in-frame rearrangements with V and J assigned. These tables miss some clones; where compared with another copy, unresolved V genes account for less than half of the shortfall, and the remainder is unexplained. The sample includes roughly 99,000 clones, with around 67% observed a single time. The top ten clonotypes cover 14% of the sample. Sample: PBMCs. The receptors here all came from a middle-aged woman in good health and CMV-seropositive.

The chain combines TRBV7-6 with TRBJ1-6, with 10 bases aligning to TRBD1. The CDR3 runs 15 residues. The J segment lost 5 bases and the V segment lost 6 bases, leaving 4 bases of the junction unmatched. Germline V gives CDR1 SGHVS, CDR2 FNYEAQ. The CDR3 loop reads CASSLTGGDNSPLHF. DNA for the CDR3: TGTGCCAGCAGTTTGACAGGGGGCGATAATTCACCCCTCCACTTT.

The chain uses TRBV30 and TRBJ2-5; D may be TRBD1 (6 bases). V was shortened by 5 bases and J by 2 bases, with 12 bases between the two germline ends. Germline V gene sequence: CDR1 GTSNPN, CDR2 SVGIG (reference sequence). This CDR3 spans 13 amino acids. The DNA for the CDR3 is TGTGCCTGGGTACAGGGCTTTCAAGAGACCCAGTACTTC. This codes for CAWVQGFQETQYF.

The chain recombines TRBV5-1 with TRBJ1-4; perhaps TRBD1 as D (5 bases). Per the germline V gene, CDR1 is SGHRS and CDR2 is YFSETQ. The V end lost 3 bases, the J end lost 3 bases, and 12 bases lay between the germline ends. The length of the CDR3 is 15 residues. DNA of the CDR3: TGCGCCAGCAGCTATAACAGGCCCCCTAATGAAAAACTGTTTTTT. Translation: CASSYNRPPNEKLFF.

CDR3 in amino acids: CATSPARNTEAFF. The CDR3 DNA reads as TGTGCCACCAGCCCCGCGAGGAACACTGAAGCTTTCTTT. V gene TRBV15 combines with J gene TRBJ1-1; D unresolved. Trimming took off 5 bases at V and 1 base at J, with 8 bases between the two ends. The V gene's germline CDR1 is LNHNV and CDR2 YYDKDF (reference sequence). The CDR3 is 13 amino acids. Drawing the rest from reference TRBV15 and TRBJ1-1, the complete variable domain is DAMVIQNPRYQVTQFGKPVTLSCSQTLNHNVMYWYQQKSSQAPKLLFHYYDKDFNNEADTPDNFQSRRPNTSFCFLDIRSPGLGDTAMYLCATSPARNTEAFFGQGTRLTVV.

This clone was observed a few times. The chain combines TRBV5-4 with TRBJ2-5, with D tentatively TRBD1 (5 bases). CDR1 SGHNT and CDR2 YYREEE come from the germline V gene (reference sequence). V lost 0 bases and J 5 bases, leaving 11 bases between the germline ends. This CDR3 is 14 amino acids long. The CDR3 is CASSLGRDGETQYF. The CDR3, as DNA: TGTGCCAGCAGCTTGGGCAGGGATGGGGAGACCCAGTACTTC.

This chain links TRBV30 with TRBJ1-4, with D hard to call. The V and J ends lost 5 bases and 9 bases respectively, with 13 bases between them. This CDR3 is 12 amino acids long. CDR1 GTSNPN and CDR2 SVGIG come from the germline V gene (reference sequence). CDR3 loop: CAWGSGGQKLFF. The DNA for the CDR3 is TGTGCCTGGGGGTCTGGCGGCCAAAAACTGTTTTTT.

This rearrangement joins TRBV5-6 to TRBJ2-7; the D gene is possibly TRBD1 (6 bases). The CDR3 runs 18 residues. Germline lookup yields CDR1 SGHDT and CDR2 YYEEEE. With 3 bases removed from V and 3 bases from J, the gap between germline ends came to 25 bases. CDR3 amino acids: CASSYWISRAPGVYEQYF. The DNA for the CDR3 is TGTGCCAGCAGCTATTGGATCTCCCGGGCCCCAGGGGTCTACGAGCAGTACTTC.

The J gene is TRBJ2-7, the V gene TRBV6-1; D perhaps matches TRBD2 (7 bases). V was clipped by 7 bases and J by 2 bases, with 12 bases between them. Germline assignment: CDR1 MNHNS and CDR2 SASEGT. The CDR3 is made up of 13 amino acids. The CDR3 DNA follows: TGTGCCAGCACTCCGGGGGGCCCCTACGAGCAGTACTTC. Its protein is CASTPGGPYEQYF.

The chain recombines TRBV6-1 with TRBJ1-2, with D maybe TRBD1 (5 bases). Germline V gene sequence: CDR1 MNHNS, CDR2 SASEGT. The ends were cut back, 4 bases at V and 5 bases at J, with 11 bases in the middle. The length of the CDR3 is 13 residues. For the CDR3, the DNA is TGTGCCAGCAGTGTACCCAGGGTGTATGGCTACACCTTC. Translation gives CASSVPRVYGYTF.

This clone turned up a few times. The chain couples TRBV6-1 to TRBJ2-1; 10 bases agree with TRBD2. The CDR3 runs to 13 residues. Germline CDR1 MNHNS, CDR2 SASEGT. V was clipped by 3 bases and J by 15 bases; unmatched bases: 8. The CDR3 region is CASSDRGLARLFF. The CDR3 DNA reads TGTGCCAGCAGTGACCGGGGACTAGCGCGGCTGTTCTTC.

V usage is TRBV4-1 and J usage is TRBJ1-1; 7 bases line up with TRBD1. CDR1 is MGHRA and CDR2 is YSYEKL in the germline V gene. With V trimmed by 3 bases and J by 4 bases, 8 bases remained unmatched. The CDR3 is 15 amino acids. CDR3 nucleotides: TGCGCCAGCAGCCAGGTTCCGACAGGGAGCACTGAAGCTTTCTTT. Translated: CASSQVPTGSTEAFF.

The chain recombines TRBV7-9 with TRBJ1-6, with D possibly TRBD1 on 5 matching bases. The length of the CDR3 is 14 residues. Trimming took 1 base from V and 6 from J, leaving 7 bases between them. The V gene's germline CDR1 is SEHNR and CDR2 FQNEAQ (reference sequence). This chain's CDR3 is CASSLVQGNSPLHF. The CDR3 DNA reads TGTGCCAGCAGCTTAGTGCAGGGTAATTCACCCCTCCACTTT.

The chain recombines TRBV4-1 with TRBJ2-5; D is perhaps TRBD1 (6 bases). V was trimmed by 5 bases and J by 1 base, leaving 11 bases between them. The CDR3 consists of 14 residues. The germline V gene has CDR1 MGHRA and CDR2 YSYEKL. In nucleotides, the CDR3 is TGCGCCAGCAGCACTAGGGGGTCCCAAGAGACCCAGTACTTC. The encoded protein is CASSTRGSQETQYF.

The rearrangement links TRBV5-1 to TRBJ1-2; D possibly corresponds to TRBD1 (5 bases). Per the germline V gene, CDR1 is SGHRS and CDR2 is YFSETQ. This CDR3 region has 16 residues. V was pared by 2 bases and J by 4 bases, with 18 bases between. The CDR3 region is CASSLSRRDGIYGYTF. The CDR3 nucleotides read TGCGCCAGCAGCTTATCCCGGCGGGACGGCATCTATGGCTACACCTTC. Drawing the rest from reference TRBV5-1 and TRBJ1-2, the complete variable domain is KAGVTQTPRYLIKTRGQQVTLSCSPISGHRSVSWYQQTPGQGLQFLFEYFSETQRNKGNFPGRFSGRQFSNSRSEMNVSTLELGDSALYLCASSLSRRDGIYGYTFGSGTRLTVV.

CDR3 nucleotides: TGTGCCAGCGCCGGAATAAGAACAGGGGGTTGGGGTTCACCCCTCCACTTT. This gives the protein CASAGIRTGGWGSPLHF. The chain has TRBV27 and TRBJ1-6; 8 bases are shared with TRBD1. The germline gives CDR1 MNHEY, CDR2 SMNVEV (reference sequence). CDR3 length: 17 amino acids. The V and J ends lost 8 bases and 9 bases, in that order; junction bases with no gene match: 18.

This clone has a handful of counts. The chain uses TRBV25-1 and TRBJ1-2, with D maybe TRBD1 (5 bases). Germline V CDR1 and CDR2: MGHDK, SYGVNS. The CDR3 spans 17 residues. Trimming left V 2 bases short and J 7 bases short, with 23 bases between. DNA of the CDR3: TGTGCCAGCAGTGAAACCGCCTCCCGGGGGTGGAGATCTGGCTACACCTTC. This encodes CASSETASRGWRSGYTF.

This chain uses TRBV5-1 with TRBJ2-1, with D uncertain. Germline CDR1 is SGHRS and CDR2 is YFSETQ. Trimming left V 0 bases short and J 0 bases short, with 10 bases between. The CDR3 has 16 amino acids. Here the CDR3 DNA reads TGCGCCAGCAGCTTGGGGCAGACAAGCTCCTACAATGAGCAGTTCTTC. It yields the protein CASSLGQTSSYNEQFF.

CDR3 region: CASTGSRQGGDGYTF. The CDR3 nucleotides are TGTGCCAGCACCGGAAGCCGACAGGGTGGGGATGGCTACACCTTC. V usage is TRBV2 and J usage is TRBJ1-2; 7 bases agree with TRBD1. After removal of 7 bases from V and 6 bases from J, the junction contained 14 bases not matched to a gene. Germline CDR1 is SNHLY and CDR2 is FYNNEI. The CDR3 length is 15 residues.

The chain recombines TRBV6-5 with TRBJ1-2, with TRBD1 as a possible D gene (5 bases). Trimming took 2 bases from V and 7 from J, leaving 14 bases between them. This CDR3 contains 14 residues. Germline V gene lookup returns CDR1 MNHEY and CDR2 SVGAGI. The CDR3 reads CASSYGQGGFGYTF. Here the CDR3 DNA reads TGTGCCAGCAGTTACGGTCAGGGTGGTTTTGGCTACACCTTC.

The chain employs TRBV15 and TRBJ2-1; D possibly corresponds to TRBD2 (7 bases). The V gene's germline CDR1 is LNHNV and CDR2 YYDKDF (reference sequence). The CDR3 is made up of 14 amino acids. Trimming pared 0 bases from V and 6 bases from J, leaving 9 bases between. This CDR3 reads CATSRDRGGNEQFF. CDR3 DNA sequence: TGTGCCACCAGCAGAGATAGGGGGGGCAATGAGCAGTTCTTC.

The J gene is TRBJ1-1, the V gene TRBV6-5; no reliable D call. From germline, CDR1 is MNHEY and CDR2 SVGAGI. V lost 6 bases, J lost 5 bases, and 13 bases lay in between. The CDR3 spans 13 residues. CDR3 nucleotides: TGTGCCAGCAGGAGGACCGGAGGGACTGAAGCTTTCTTT. This encodes CASRRTGGTEAFF.

The chain recombines TRBV5-1 with TRBJ2-7, with 11 nucleotides matching TRBD1. V lost 0 bases to trimming and J lost 5 bases; unmatched junction nucleotides: 4. CDR3 length equals 15 residues. Germline assignment: CDR1 SGHRS and CDR2 YFSETQ. The CDR3 sequence: CASSLAGTGGNEQYF. As DNA, the CDR3 is TGCGCCAGCAGCTTGGCGGGGACAGGGGGAAACGAGCAGTACTTC.

The V gene is TRBV2, the J gene TRBJ1-1; 9 bases match TRBD1. The junction had 5 bases not matched to a gene; V was cut back by 5 bases and J by 4 bases. The CDR3 spans 14 residues. The germline CDR1 and CDR2 sequences are SNHLY and FYNNEI. This CDR3 is CASSTGGKGTEAFF. Written as DNA, the CDR3 is TGTGCCAGCAGTACAGGGGGCAAGGGCACTGAAGCTTTCTTT.

V is TRBV6-5 and J is TRBJ1-2; the match to TRBD1 covers 8 bases. This CDR3 is built from 14 residues. V was clipped by 0 bases and J by 7 bases; unmatched bases: 4. Germline V gene sequence: CDR1 MNHEY, CDR2 SVGAGI. CDR3 protein: CASSYSGDRSGYTF. As DNA, the CDR3 is TGTGCCAGCAGTTACTCGGGGGACAGGTCTGGCTACACCTTC.

The V and J genes are TRBV5-1 and TRBJ2-3, with D uncertain. Germline lookup yields CDR1 SGHRS and CDR2 YFSETQ. V was cut by 0 bases and J by 0 bases, with 8 bases left in between. The CDR3 is made up of 15 amino acids. The CDR3, as DNA: TGCGCCAGCAGCTTGGAGGCGGCTAGCACAGATACGCAGTATTTT. It translates to CASSLEAASTDTQYF.

V and J are TRBV6-5 and TRBJ1-1, with D tentatively TRBD1 (5 bases). The length of the CDR3 is 14 residues. The V gene lost 4 bases and the J gene lost 7 bases, with 16 bases spanning the gap. Germline lookup yields CDR1 MNHEY and CDR2 SVGAGI. This CDR3 is CASSSRTAGLEAFF. The CDR3 nucleotides read TGTGCCAGCAGTTCTCGGACGGCGGGGCTTGAAGCTTTCTTT.